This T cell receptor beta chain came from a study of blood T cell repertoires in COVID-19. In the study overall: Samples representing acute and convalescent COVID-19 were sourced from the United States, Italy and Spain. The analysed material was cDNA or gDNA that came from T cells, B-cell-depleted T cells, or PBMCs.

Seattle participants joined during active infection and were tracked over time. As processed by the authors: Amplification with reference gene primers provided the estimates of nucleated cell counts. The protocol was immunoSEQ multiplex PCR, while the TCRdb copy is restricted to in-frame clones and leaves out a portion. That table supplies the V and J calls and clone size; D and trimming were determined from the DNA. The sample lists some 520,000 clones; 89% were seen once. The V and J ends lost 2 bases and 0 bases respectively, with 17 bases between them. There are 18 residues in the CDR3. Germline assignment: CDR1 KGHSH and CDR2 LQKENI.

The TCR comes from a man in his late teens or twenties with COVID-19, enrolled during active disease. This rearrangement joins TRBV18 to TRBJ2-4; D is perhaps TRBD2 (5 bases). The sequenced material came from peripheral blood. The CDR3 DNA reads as TGTGCCAGCTCACCAAGGCCACTAGACTATCTAGCCAAAAACATTCAGTACTTC. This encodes CASSPRPLDYLAKNIQYF.